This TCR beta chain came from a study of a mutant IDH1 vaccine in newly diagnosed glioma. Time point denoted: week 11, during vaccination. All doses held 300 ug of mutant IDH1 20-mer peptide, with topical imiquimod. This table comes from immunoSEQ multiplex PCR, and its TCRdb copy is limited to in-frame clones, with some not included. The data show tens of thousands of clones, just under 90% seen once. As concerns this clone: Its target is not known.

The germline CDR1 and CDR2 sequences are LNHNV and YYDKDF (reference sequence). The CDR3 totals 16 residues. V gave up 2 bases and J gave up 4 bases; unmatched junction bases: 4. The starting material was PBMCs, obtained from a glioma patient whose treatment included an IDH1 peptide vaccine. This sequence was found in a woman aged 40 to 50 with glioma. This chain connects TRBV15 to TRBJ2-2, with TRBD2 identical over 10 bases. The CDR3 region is CATSRKREGATGELFF. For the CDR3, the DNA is TGTGCCACCAGCAGAAAGCGGGAGGGGGCCACCGGGGAGCTGTTTTTT.